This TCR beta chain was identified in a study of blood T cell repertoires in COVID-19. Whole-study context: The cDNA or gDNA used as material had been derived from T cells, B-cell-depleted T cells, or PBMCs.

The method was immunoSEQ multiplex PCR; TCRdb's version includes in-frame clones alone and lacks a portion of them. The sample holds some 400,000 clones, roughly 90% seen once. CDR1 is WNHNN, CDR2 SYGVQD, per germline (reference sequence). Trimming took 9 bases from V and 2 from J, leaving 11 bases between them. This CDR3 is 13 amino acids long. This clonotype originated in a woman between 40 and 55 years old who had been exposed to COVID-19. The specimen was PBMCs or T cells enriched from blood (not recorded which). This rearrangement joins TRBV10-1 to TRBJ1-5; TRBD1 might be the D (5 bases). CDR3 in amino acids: CASKDSGNQPQHF. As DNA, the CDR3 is TGCGCCAGTAAAGACAGCGGCAATCAGCCCCAGCATTTT.